This entry lists 13 T cell receptor beta chains sequenced from one sample in a study of molecular identifiers for immune sequencing clone quantification. TCRdb called the PCR reads again in MiXCR, with one record for every CDR3 protein. The data contain nearly 650,000 distinct CDR3 sequences, about 25% of them singletons. Sequencing was performed on naive CD8+ T cells from blood, with Jurkat cell RNA spiked in. Subset meaning: FACS-sorted CD8+CD4-CCR7+CD45RA+ naive T cells. These receptors all come from a human donor in good health. Some libraries in this study had Jurkat cell RNA spiked in.

This clonotype appeared a few times. The chain has TRBV3-1 and TRBJ2-1; D perhaps matches TRBD2 (6 bases). The CDR3 runs 15 residues. CDR1 and CDR2 (germline): LGHDT, YNNKEL (reference sequence). Trimming removed 1 base at V and 10 bases at J, with 17 bases between. CDR3 amino acids: CASSQVRGNPPEQFF. DNA of the CDR3: TGTGCCAGCAGCCAAGTTCGCGGGAACCCCCCGGAGCAGTTCTTC.

This clonotype turned up a few times. V gene TRBV20-1 combines with J gene TRBJ2-2; D remains ambiguous. V lost 2 bases and J 6 bases, leaving 7 bases between the germline ends. The CDR3 sequence is 12 residues long. The V gene's germline CDR1 is DFQATT and CDR2 SNEGSKA (reference sequence). The CDR3 loop is CSARTRSGELFF. For the CDR3, the DNA is TGCAGTGCTAGAACGAGGTCCGGGGAGCTGTTTTTT.

Remarks on this clonotype: A much larger clone sits a single nucleotide away, making a read error possible. The gene calls are TRBV6-2 or TRBV6-3 and TRBJ2-7, with D unresolved. Per the germline V gene, CDR1 is MNHEY and CDR2 is SVGEGT. CDR3 length: 12 amino acids. The CDR3 region is CVSRLSPYEQYF. The CDR3 nucleotides read TGTGTCAGCAGGCTCTCTCCGTACGAGCAGTACTTC.

The table lists this clonotype with a count of one. This CDR3 reads CASSMTGASYEQYF. In DNA form, the CDR3 reads TGTGCCAGTAGTATGACGGGGGCTAGCTACGAGCAGTACTTC. The chain has TRBV19 and TRBJ2-7, with D possibly called TRBD1 or TRBD2 (6 bases each). CDR1 is LNHDA, CDR2 SQIVND, per germline (reference sequence). V lost 3 bases and J lost 3, with 12 bases in between. The CDR3 covers 14 residues.

The rearrangement uses TRBV4-3 and TRBJ2-1; the D is unclear. V lost 1 base to trimming and J lost 3 bases, with 13 bases between them. The CDR3 length is 16 residues. Germline V lookup: CDR1 LGHNA, CDR2 YSLEER. Written as DNA, the CDR3 is TGCGCCAGCAGCCAAGCTTCCTTATCCAACTACAATGAGCAGTTCTTC. Translating gives CASSQASLSNYNEQFF.

This clonotype has only a few counts. The rearrangement joins TRBV7-2 to TRBJ2-3; weak D call: TRBD2 (5 bases). The CDR3 runs 15 residues. Germline V lookup: CDR1 SGHTA, CDR2 FQGNSA. The V end was cut by 7 bases, the J end by 0 bases, with 14 bases between. The CDR3 here is CASTNSGFSTDTQYF. The DNA of the CDR3 is TGTGCCAGCACCAACTCGGGGTTTAGCACAGATACGCAGTATTTT.

V and J are TRBV2 and TRBJ2-7; D gene unclear. The CDR3 runs to 13 residues. Germline CDR1 SNHLY, CDR2 FYNNEI. Trimming left V 4 bases short and J 2 bases short, with 9 bases between. CDR3 coding DNA: TGTGCCAGCAGTGTTTCGGTCCCCTACGAGCAGTACTTC. Its protein is CASSVSVPYEQYF.

The chain couples TRBV19 to TRBJ2-7, with a tentative D call TRBD1 (6 bases). Per germline, CDR1 LNHDA and CDR2 SQIVND (reference sequence). The CDR3 spans 15 residues. Trimming shortened V by 4 bases and J by 1 base, and 14 bases separated the two germline ends. The DNA of the CDR3 is TGTGCCAGTAGTACCCGCGGACAGAGTTCCTACGAGCAGTACTTC. Encoded protein: CASSTRGQSSYEQYF.

In this sample, this clonotype turned up many times. The chain uses TRBV5-1 and TRBJ2-3; 7 nucleotides line up with TRBD2. Germline V gene sequence: CDR1 SGHRS, CDR2 YFSETQ. This CDR3 has 14 amino acids. Unmatched junction bases numbered 9, after V lost 6 bases and J lost 5 bases. DNA for the CDR3: TGCGCCAGCAAGCGGGAAGCCGGAGGAGATACGCAGTATTTT. Protein: CASKREAGGDTQYF.

This clonotype was seen more than once but under ten times. The V call is TRBV9, the J call TRBJ2-7; D is ambiguous. This CDR3 spans 14 amino acids. Trimming removed 3 bases at V and 2 bases at J, with 12 bases between. Germline V lookup: CDR1 SGDLS, CDR2 YYNGEE. The CDR3, as DNA: TGTGCCAGCAGCGCCAGCCGGTCCCCCTACGAGCAGTACTTC. It is translated as CASSASRSPYEQYF.

This clonotype was counted a few times. The gene calls are TRBV4-3 and TRBJ2-3; D is possibly TRBD1 (5 bases). With 4 bases removed from V and 0 bases from J, the gap between germline ends came to 8 bases. The germline CDR1 and CDR2 sequences are LGHNA and YSLEER. This CDR3 is built from 14 residues. The CDR3 region is CASSPHRSTDTQYF. The CDR3 bases are TGCGCCAGCAGCCCCCACAGGAGCACAGATACGCAGTATTTT.

This clonotype appeared a few times. The chain combines TRBV19 with TRBJ2-1; TRBD1 aligns across 9 bases. Trimming took 3 bases from V and 4 from J; bases not matched to a gene: 4. The CDR3 is 15 amino acids. Germline V lookup: CDR1 LNHDA, CDR2 SQIVND (reference sequence). For the CDR3, the DNA is TGTGCCAGTAGTATGTACGGGACAGGGTACAATGAGCAGTTCTTC. Protein product: CASSMYGTGYNEQFF.

This clonotype was counted ten times or more. The V gene is TRBV5-1, the J gene TRBJ2-7, with TRBD2 identical over 7 bases. CDR1 SGHRS and CDR2 YFSETQ come from the germline V gene. The trim removed 0 bases at V and 5 bases at J, leaving 5 bases unmatched. This CDR3 contains 14 residues. CDR3: CASSLAATSNEQYF. The CDR3 nucleotides are TGCGCCAGCAGCTTGGCCGCGACTAGCAACGAGCAGTACTTC. Based on the CDR3 plus reference TRBV5-1 and TRBJ2-7, the full variable domain is KAGVTQTPRYLIKTRGQQVTLSCSPISGHRSVSWYQQTPGQGLQFLFEYFSETQRNKGNFPGRFSGRQFSNSRSEMNVSTLELGDSALYLCASSLAATSNEQYFGPGTRLTVT.